These T cell receptor beta chains were read from a single sample in a study of neurological immune-mediated disorders. TCRdb re-called the 5' RACE reads through MiXCR, storing one row per CDR3 protein. Of tens of thousands of distinct CDR3 sequences listed, about 3.5% were seen once; the top ten hold 2.2%. The source material was PBMCs. Receptors were obtained from a woman between 45 and 65 years old with multiple sclerosis. Each CDR3 is given with its conserved first and last residue. The D gene is left open where the match is weak. Some rows have no size entry. The others give once, few or many, or a class for an expanded clone.

TRBJ2-2 many TRBD2 TRBV20-1 TGCAGTGCCCAGACGGGGGGACCCAACACCGGGGAGCTGTTTTTT CSAQTGGPNTGELFF
TRBJ2-1 many TRBD1 TRBV12-3/TRBV12-4 TGTGCCAGCAGTAGACAGGGTCGTACGCAGTTCTTC CASSRQGRTQFF
TRBJ2-7 many NA TRBV20-1 TGCAGTGCTAGAGTTATTGGTCAGGGAGGCGAGCAGTACTTC CSARVIGQGGEQYF
TRBJ2-2 many TRBD2 TRBV10-3 TGTGCCATCAGTGTTCTAGCGGGATTGAACACCGGGGAGCTGTTTTTT CAISVLAGLNTGELFF
TRBJ2-7 many NA TRBV6-2/TRBV6-3 TGTGCCAGCAGTTACTCTGGGTTCTTGAGTGGCGGCGAGCAGTACTTC CASSYSGFLSGGEQYF
TRBJ2-7 many TRBD2 TRBV20-1 TGCAGTGCTAGAGATACGGCAGTCACTAGCGGGAGTTTTTACGAGCAGTACTTC CSARDTAVTSGSFYEQYF
TRBJ2-2 many NA TRBV12-3/TRBV12-4 TGTGCCAGCAGGCCCCGGGGGAACACCGGGGAGCTGTTTTTT CASRPRGNTGELFF
TRBJ2-1 many TRBD1 TRBV4-3 TGCGCCAGCAGCCACGGGACAGGGGACTTGGCTGAGCAGTTCTTC CASSHGTGDLAEQFF
TRBJ2-2 many NA TRBV28 TGTGCCAGCAGTTTCCCGGGGGTGTCCACCGGGGAGCTGTTTTTT CASSFPGVSTGELFF
TRBJ2-2 many NA TRBV7-9 TGTGCCAGCAGCTCCCCCCCTGGCAGGGTCAACGGGGAGCTGTTTTTT CASSSPPGRVNGELFF
TRBJ1-1 many TRBD1 TRBV2 TGTGCCAGCATAGCGGACAGGAGGTACACTGAAGCTTTCTTT CASIADRRYTEAFF
TRBJ1-1 few NA TRBV25-1 TGTGCCAGCAGTGTAGGCACTGAAGCTTTCTTT CASSVGTEAFF
TRBJ1-4 many TRBD1 TRBV3-1 TGTGCCAGCAGCCCCACGACAGGGGGCGGCACTAATGAAAAACTGTTTTTT CASSPTTGGGTNEKLFF
TRBJ2-3 NA NA TRBV7-2 TGTGCCAGCAGCTTAGTGGCGGTCCGGAATACGCAGTATTTT CASSLVAVRNTQYF
TRBJ1-2 many NA TRBV12-3/TRBV12-4 TGTGCCAGCAGTTTAGAGGTCGACTTCTATGGCTACACCTTC CASSLEVDFYGYTF
TRBJ2-3 many NA TRBV4-3 TGCGCCAGCAGCCAAGGTTCATCGGGGTATGGAAGCACAGATACGCAGTATTTT CASSQGSSGYGSTDTQYF
TRBJ2-7 many TRBD1 TRBV10-3 TGTGCCATCGCCGCCACCGGGACAGGGTACTCCTACGAGCAGTACTTC CAIAATGTGYSYEQYF
TRBJ1-6 many NA TRBV5-1 TGCGCCAGCAGCCCAAACTATAATTCACCCCTCCACTTT CASSPNYNSPLHF
TRBJ2-3 many TRBD1 TRBV20-1 TGCAGTGCAACTCTGACAGGGGGCTTTGGAGATACGCAGTATTTT CSATLTGGFGDTQYF
TRBJ1-2 many NA TRBV10-3 TGTGCCATCAGTGAGGGAAAGGCTAACCATGGCTACACCTTC CAISEGKANHGYTF
TRBJ2-3 many NA TRBV5-1 TGCGCCAGCAGCTTGGCCGGGGGAGGAGGAGATACGCAGTATTTT CASSLAGGGGDTQYF
TRBJ2-2 many NA TRBV15 TGTGCCACCAGCAGAGATTCGTACAGCACCGGGGAGCTGTTTTTT CATSRDSYSTGELFF